A selection of T cell receptor beta chains follows, all from one sample in a study of shared clonotypes between healthy human individuals. The repertoire was sequenced with immunoSEQ multiplex PCR; TCRdb's copy has only in-frame clones and lacks some. In the table there are about 1,900,000 clones, just under 95% of which are singletons. The sequencing input was naive CD8+ T cells sorted from blood. The receptors originated from a man in his late teens or twenties in good health. CDR3s include the opening cysteine and the closing phenylalanine or tryptophan. The order of the fields is clone size, V gene, D gene, J gene, CDR3 DNA, CDR3 protein. D genes are given only for firm matches. Rows give clone size only sometimes, using once, few, many, or a class for an expanded clone.

size: NA
V: TRBV5-6
D: TRBD2
J: TRBJ2-1
DNA: TGTGCCAGCAGCAACACTAGCGGGAGGTACAATGAGCAGTTCTTC
CDR3: CASSNTSGRYNEQFF

size: once
V: TRBV10-2
D: NA
J: TRBJ2-1
DNA: TGCGCCAGCAGTGAGTCGGCTCTGCCATCTGATGAGCAGTTCTTC
CDR3: CASSESALPSDEQFF

size: NA
V: TRBV7-8
D: NA
J: TRBJ2-7
DNA: TGTGCCAGCAGCGACGGGACTCTCAAACTCTCCTACGAGCAGTACTTC
CDR3: CASSDGTLKLSYEQYF

size: once
V: TRBV7-9
D: NA
J: TRBJ2-7
DNA: TGTGCCAGCAGTTCCATCGACGAGCAGTACTTC
CDR3: CASSSIDEQYF

size: NA
V: TRBV9
D: TRBD1
J: TRBJ2-7
DNA: TGTGCCAGCAGCACGGGGATGACAGGGGTGGGAACCTACGAGCAGTACTTC
CDR3: CASSTGMTGVGTYEQYF

size: NA
V: TRBV6-5
D: TRBD1
J: TRBJ1-1
DNA: TGTGCCAGCAGTTGGGAGGGGGCGAACACTGAAGCTTTCTTT
CDR3: CASSWEGANTEAFF

size: NA
V: TRBV7-9
D: NA
J: TRBJ1-1
DNA: TGTGCCAGCAGCCTCCCTGGAGGTACTGAAGCTTTCTTT
CDR3: CASSLPGGTEAFF

size: NA
V: TRBV29-1
D: NA
J: TRBJ2-7
DNA: TGCAGCGTTGAAGATTTGGACGAGCAGTACTTC
CDR3: CSVEDLDEQYF

size: once
V: TRBV19
D: TRBD2
J: TRBJ2-2
DNA: TGTGCCAGTAGTCCCCGGACGGGGGGCGGGGAGCTGTTTTTT
CDR3: CASSPRTGGGELFF

size: few
V: TRBV5-8
D: NA
J: TRBJ2-7
DNA: TGTGCCAGCAGCTTTGGGCCGGCAAGCCCACTCGAGCAGTACTTC
CDR3: CASSFGPASPLEQYF

size: NA
V: TRBV5-4
D: TRBD2
J: TRBJ2-7
DNA: TGTGCCAGCAGCTTTAGCGGGGGGCCGACCTACGAGCAGTACTTC
CDR3: CASSFSGGPTYEQYF

size: NA
V: TRBV27
D: TRBD2
J: TRBJ2-1
DNA: TGTGCCAGCAGTTTGATTAGCGGGAGCTACAATGAGCAGTTCTTC
CDR3: CASSLISGSYNEQFF

size: NA
V: TRBV18
D: TRBD1
J: TRBJ2-2
DNA: TGTGCCAGCTCACCACCGGACAGGGAGGACACCGGGGAGCTGTTTTTT
CDR3: CASSPPDREDTGELFF

size: NA
V: TRBV6-5
D: TRBD1
J: TRBJ2-7
DNA: TGTGCCAGCAGTTACTCGACAGGGGACTCCTACGAGCAGTACTTC
CDR3: CASSYSTGDSYEQYF

size: NA
V: TRBV11-3
D: NA
J: TRBJ2-3
DNA: TGTGCCAGCAGCTCATCGGGGGCCCTAACAGATACGCAGTATTTT
CDR3: CASSSSGALTDTQYF

size: NA
V: TRBV5-6
D: TRBD1
J: TRBJ1-2
DNA: TGTGCCAGCAGCTTGGGGATATCAGGGGGTCGGGGCTACACCTTC
CDR3: CASSLGISGGRGYTF

size: NA
V: TRBV27
D: NA
J: TRBJ2-7
DNA: TGTGCCAGCAGTACGAGCTCCTACGAGCAGTACTTC
CDR3: CASSTSSYEQYF

size: NA
V: TRBV9
D: TRBD2
J: TRBJ2-5
DNA: TGTGCCAGCAGCACTAGCGGGGGTGAAGAGACCCAGTACTTC
CDR3: CASSTSGGEETQYF

size: NA
V: TRBV7-7
D: TRBD1
J: TRBJ2-1
DNA: TGTGCTAGCAGCCCGGGACAGGGGGTAGGAAATGAGCAGTTCTTC
CDR3: CASSPGQGVGNEQFF

size: NA
V: TRBV7-9
D: NA
J: TRBJ2-1
DNA: TGTGCCAGCCCAGGGGGGGGCCGGAAGAACAATGAGCAGTTCTTC
CDR3: CASPGGGRKNNEQFF

size: once
V: TRBV11-2
D: NA
J: TRBJ2-1
DNA: TGTGCCAGCAGCTTAGTAGCGGACTCCTACAATGAGCAGTTCTTC
CDR3: CASSLVADSYNEQFF

size: once
V: TRBV29-1
D: NA
J: TRBJ2-1
DNA: TGCGGTTGGGCACGCGACTACAATGAGCAGTTCTTC
CDR3: CGWARDYNEQFF

size: NA
V: TRBV21-1
D: NA
J: TRBJ1-1
DNA: TGTGCCAGCAGCCCAAATGGGATGAACACTGAAGCTTTCTTT
CDR3: CASSPNGMNTEAFF

size: NA
V: TRBV27
D: TRBD1
J: TRBJ1-6
DNA: TGTGCCAGCAGTTTAGGGACAGGGCATTCACCCCTCCACTTT
CDR3: CASSLGTGHSPLHF

size: NA
V: TRBV13
D: TRBD1
J: TRBJ2-7
DNA: TGTGCCAGCAGCCCCGGGACAGGAACCTACGAGCAGTACTTC
CDR3: CASSPGTGTYEQYF

size: NA
V: TRBV18
D: TRBD1
J: TRBJ1-4
DNA: TGTGCCAGCTCTCAGGACAGGGGGCGATATGGAGATGAAAAACTGTTTTTT
CDR3: CASSQDRGRYGDEKLFF

size: once
V: TRBV28
D: NA
J: TRBJ2-7
DNA: TGTGCCAGCACTTCCCGGGACAACTCATACGAGCAGTACTTC
CDR3: CASTSRDNSYEQYF

size: NA
V: TRBV28
D: NA
J: TRBJ2-5
DNA: TGTGCCACCGGGCGGGACCAAGAGACCCAGTACTTC
CDR3: CATGRDQETQYF

size: NA
V: TRBV6-5
D: NA
J: TRBJ2-3
DNA: TGTGCCAGCACCCCGAGGGCCCAGGGCACAGATACGCAGTATTTT
CDR3: CASTPRAQGTDTQYF

size: NA
V: TRBV29-1
D: TRBD1
J: TRBJ1-1
DNA: TGCAGCGGACAGGGGGTAATGAACACTGAAGCTTTCTTT
CDR3: CSGQGVMNTEAFF

size: NA
V: TRBV5-1
D: NA
J: TRBJ2-3
DNA: TGCGCCAGCAGGAACAGTGGAAGTTTGGATACGCAGTATTTT
CDR3: CASRNSGSLDTQYF

size: NA
V: TRBV9
D: NA
J: TRBJ1-3
DNA: TGTGCCAGCAGCCCCGGGGAGGGTCCATCCTCTGGAAACACCATATATTTT
CDR3: CASSPGEGPSSGNTIYF

size: NA
V: TRBV7-6
D: NA
J: TRBJ1-1
DNA: TGTGCCAGCAGCCCAGGCAGCGACACTGAAGCTTTCTTT
CDR3: CASSPGSDTEAFF

size: NA
V: TRBV7-6
D: NA
J: TRBJ1-5
DNA: TGTGCCAGCAGCCGGGGACAAAAGACCGGTGGCAATCAGCCCCAGCATTTT
CDR3: CASSRGQKTGGNQPQHF

size: NA
V: TRBV27
D: TRBD1
J: TRBJ2-1
DNA: TGTGCCAGCAGTTTCCAGGACAGGGAGCAGTTCTTC
CDR3: CASSFQDREQFF

size: NA
V: TRBV19
D: NA
J: TRBJ1-1
DNA: TGTGCCAGTAGTTTGGGGGGGAACACTGAAGCTTTCTTT
CDR3: CASSLGGNTEAFF

size: NA
V: TRBV7-8
D: NA
J: TRBJ1-5
DNA: TGTGCCAGCAGCTTAGCGCGAAGTCAGCCCCAGCATTTT
CDR3: CASSLARSQPQHF

size: once
V: TRBV7-2
D: TRBD1
J: TRBJ2-4
DNA: TGTGCCAGCAGCTTCGGACAGGGAAAAGTCAAAAACATTCAGTACTTC
CDR3: CASSFGQGKVKNIQYF

size: NA
V: TRBV13
D: NA
J: TRBJ2-5
DNA: TGTGCCAGCACCCGAGAGTCCAGGGAGACCCAGTACTTC
CDR3: CASTRESRETQYF

size: NA
V: TRBV5-4
D: NA
J: TRBJ2-7
DNA: TGTGCCAGCAGCTTGGGGCAGGGAGGCTCCTACGAGCAGTACTTC
CDR3: CASSLGQGGSYEQYF

size: once
V: TRBV27
D: NA
J: TRBJ2-7
DNA: TGTGCCAGCAGTTTACAGGGGTTGTACGAGCAGTACTTC
CDR3: CASSLQGLYEQYF

size: NA
V: TRBV27
D: TRBD1
J: TRBJ2-3
DNA: TGTGCCAGCAGCCTGGTAGGGACAGCTAGCACAGATACGCAGTATTTT
CDR3: CASSLVGTASTDTQYF

size: NA
V: TRBV2
D: NA
J: TRBJ1-2
DNA: TGTGCCAGCAGTGAAATGGAGTGGGTGAGCTATGGCTACACCTTC
CDR3: CASSEMEWVSYGYTF

size: NA
V: TRBV27
D: NA
J: TRBJ2-5
DNA: TGTGCCAGCAGCGCACGGGACGGCCGAGAGACCCAGTACTTC
CDR3: CASSARDGRETQYF

size: NA
V: TRBV4-1
D: TRBD1
J: TRBJ2-7
DNA: TGCGCCAGCAGCCAAGGGGAGACAGGGGGCTACGAGCAGTACTTC
CDR3: CASSQGETGGYEQYF

size: NA
V: TRBV19
D: NA
J: TRBJ1-5
DNA: TGTGCCAGTACCGGGGGGCAGGGGTTGCAGCCCCAGCATTTT
CDR3: CASTGGQGLQPQHF

size: NA
V: TRBV2
D: NA
J: TRBJ1-6
DNA: TGTGCCAGCAGGCCACTCCCCTACAGGTTTTCCTATAATTCACCCCTCCACTTT
CDR3: CASRPLPYRFSYNSPLHF

size: NA
V: TRBV6-1
D: TRBD2
J: TRBJ2-7
DNA: TGTGCCAGCAGAATGACTAGCGCCTACGAGCAGTACTTC
CDR3: CASRMTSAYEQYF

size: NA
V: TRBV11-2
D: TRBD1
J: TRBJ2-7
DNA: TGTGCCAGCAGCTTAGGGTCAGGGGGCGCCTCCGAGCAGTACTTC
CDR3: CASSLGSGGASEQYF

size: NA
V: TRBV6-1
D: NA
J: TRBJ2-3
DNA: TGTGCCAGCAGTGAAGCGGTGGGCATTCAGCCGGATACGCAGTATTTT
CDR3: CASSEAVGIQPDTQYF

size: once
V: TRBV9
D: NA
J: TRBJ2-5
DNA: TGTGCCAGCAGCGTAGCGGGGGCCCAACAAGAGACCCAGTACTTC
CDR3: CASSVAGAQQETQYF

size: once
V: TRBV7-8
D: TRBD1
J: TRBJ2-7
DNA: TGTGCCAGCAGCTTAGCCGGGACAGGTTACGAGCAGTACTTC
CDR3: CASSLAGTGYEQYF

size: NA
V: TRBV29-1
D: NA
J: TRBJ2-4
DNA: TGCAGCGTTGAAGATCGCGGAGGGGGACTAGCCAAAAACATTCAGTACTTC
CDR3: CSVEDRGGGLAKNIQYF

size: NA
V: TRBV21-1
D: NA
J: TRBJ1-1
DNA: TGTGCCAGCAGCTCAACCACAGGGGGCGCGGGGAAATGTACTGAAGCTTTCTTT
CDR3: CASSSTTGGAGKCTEAFF

size: few
V: TRBV6-1
D: NA
J: TRBJ1-6
DNA: TGTGCCAGCAGTGACAGGGAGTGGGAACCCCTCCACTTT
CDR3: CASSDREWEPLHF

size: NA
V: TRBV29-1
D: NA
J: TRBJ1-1
DNA: TGCAGCGTTGAGGGGGGGGACACTGAAGCTTTCTTT
CDR3: CSVEGGDTEAFF

size: NA
V: TRBV4-1
D: NA
J: TRBJ2-7
DNA: TGCGCCAGCAGCCAGAAGACAGGCTACGAGCAGTACTTC
CDR3: CASSQKTGYEQYF

size: NA
V: TRBV9
D: TRBD2
J: TRBJ2-5
DNA: TGTGCCAGCAGCGTAGACAGCGGGAGACAAGAGACCCAGTACTTC
CDR3: CASSVDSGRQETQYF